A single sample gave rise to the 23 T cell receptor beta chains below, sequenced in a study of blood T cell repertoires in COVID-19. Here immunoSEQ multiplex PCR was the method, and the copy in TCRdb shows in-frame clones only, minus some. The sample shows 130,000 to 150,000 clones, about 92% of them seen only once. The sample comprised peripheral blood. The receptors derive from a human donor in a cohort sampled during active COVID-19.

On this clone: Other DNA sequences within the sample encode an identical CDR3. The rearrangement uses TRBV18 and TRBJ1-1; 7 bases align to TRBD1. The CDR3 spans 13 residues. Trimming at V came to 5 bases and at J to 3 bases, leaving 3 bases not matched to a gene. Germline V gives CDR1 KGHSH, CDR2 LQKENI. CDR3 in DNA: TGTGCCAGCTCAAGGGACAGATACACTGAAGCTTTCTTT. Residues: CASSRDRYTEAFF.

Only a few counts were recorded for this clone. This chain joins TRBV10-1 and TRBJ2-7; possible D gene TRBD2, 5 bases. With 3 bases removed from V and 5 bases from J, the gap between germline ends came to 20 bases. The length of the CDR3 is 16 residues. From germline, CDR1 is WNHNN and CDR2 SYGVQD (reference sequence). CDR3 sequence: CASSDRAEGGRDEQYF. DNA of the CDR3: TGCGCCAGCAGTGATAGGGCCGAGGGTGGTCGGGACGAGCAGTACTTC.

The chain employs TRBV11-2 and TRBJ2-3; 8 bases map to TRBD2. This CDR3 has 16 residues. The V and J ends lost 3 bases and 1 base, in that order; junction bases with no gene match: 6. Germline assignment: CDR1 SGHAT and CDR2 FQNNGV. The CDR3 DNA reads as TGTGCCAGCAGCTTCAAGTCTAGCGGGCGCACAGATACGCAGTATTTT. Translated, it gives CASSFKSSGRTDTQYF. Combining the CDR3 with reference TRBV11-2 and TRBJ2-3 gives the whole variable domain EAGVAQSPRYKIIEKRQSVAFWCNPISGHATLYWYQQILGQGPKLLIQFQNNGVVDDSQLPKDRFSAERLKGVDSTLKIQPAKLEDSAVYLCASSFKSSGRTDTQYFGPGTRLTVL.

The V gene is TRBV10-3, the J gene TRBJ1-6, with D hard to call. Between the trimmed V and J ends, which lost 0 bases and 6 bases, there was a span of 9 bases. Per the germline V gene, CDR1 is ENHRY and CDR2 is SYGVKD. The CDR3 sequence is 15 residues long. The CDR3 coding sequence is TGTGCCATCAGTGAGTCGGGCAGTTCTAATTCACCCCTCCACTTT. Translating gives CAISESGSSNSPLHF.

This clone was counted once. The V and J genes are TRBV5-4 and TRBJ2-3, with unresolved D. The germline V gene has CDR1 SGHNT and CDR2 YYREEE (reference sequence). Trimming removed 0 bases at V and 1 base at J, with 9 bases between. This CDR3 spans 15 amino acids. The CDR3 protein is CASSLGERRTDTQYF. The DNA for the CDR3 is TGTGCCAGCAGCTTGGGCGAGCGTCGCACAGATACGCAGTATTTT.

The chain has TRBV29-1 and TRBJ1-2, with D perhaps TRBD1 (6 bases). The ends were cut back, 0 bases at V and 1 base at J, with 18 bases in the middle. Germline CDR1 reads SQVTM; CDR2 reads ANQGSEA. This CDR3 has 17 residues. The CDR3, as DNA: TGCAGCGTTGAAGATCTAGGCAGGGGAGGGGTTAACTATGGCTACACCTTC. Its protein is CSVEDLGRGGVNYGYTF.

The chain is built from TRBV6-5 and TRBJ1-5, with D tentatively TRBD1 (6 bases). There are 14 residues in the CDR3. CDR1 and CDR2 (germline): MNHEY, SVGAGI. Trimming removed 5 bases from V and 4 bases from J, with 12 bases in between. The CDR3 protein is CASSRGRGNQPQHF. The CDR3 nucleotides read TGTGCCAGCAGTAGGGGAAGGGGGAATCAGCCCCAGCATTTT.

The chain joins TRBV2 to TRBJ1-4; D may be TRBD1 (6 bases). Germline lookup yields CDR1 SNHLY and CDR2 FYNNEI. V was shortened by 2 bases and J by 5 bases, with 9 bases between the two germline ends. The CDR3 runs 14 residues. CDR3 nucleotides: TGTGCCAGCAGTGAACAGGGGATAAATGAAAAACTGTTTTTT. This translates into CASSEQGINEKLFF.

The gene calls are TRBV3-1 (or the pseudogene TRBV3-2) and TRBJ2-3, with 10 bases aligning to TRBD1. The junction had 1 base not matched to a gene; V was cut back by 3 bases and J by 4 bases. Per the germline V gene, CDR1 is LGHDT and CDR2 is YNNKEL (reference sequence). The CDR3 covers 14 residues. The CDR3: CASSHGTGADTQYF. CDR3 coding DNA: TGTGCCAGCAGCCATGGGACAGGGGCAGATACGCAGTATTTT.

As for this clone: A much larger clone sits a single nucleotide away, making a read error possible. The DNA for the CDR3 is TGTGCCAGCAGCGAGGGACAAAACACTGAAGCTTTCTTT. Translation: CASSEGQNTEAFF. The rearrangement links TRBV9 to TRBJ1-1; D may be TRBD1 (6 bases). Germline V gene lookup returns CDR1 SGDLS and CDR2 YYNGEE. This CDR3 has 13 residues. V was trimmed by 3 bases and J by 2 bases, leaving 8 bases between them.

The chain recombines TRBV7-2 with TRBJ1-4, with D unresolved. The CDR3 runs to 14 residues. Germline V gene sequence: CDR1 SGHTA, CDR2 FQGNSA. V was shortened by 5 bases and J by 0 bases, with 7 bases between the two germline ends. In DNA form, the CDR3 reads TGTGCCAGCAGCCCGACTGCAACTAATGAAAAACTGTTTTTT. This gives the protein CASSPTATNEKLFF. Full variable domain (missing parts from reference TRBV7-2 and TRBJ1-4): GAGVSQSPSNKVTEKGKDVELRCDPISGHTALYWYRQSLGQGLEFLIYFQGNSAPDKSGLPSDRFSAERTGGSVSTLTIQRTQQEDSAVYLCASSPTATNEKLFFGSGTQLSVL.

The chain uses TRBV7-3 and TRBJ2-1; D might be TRBD2 (5 bases). Between the trimmed V and J ends, which lost 5 bases and 1 base, there was a span of 9 bases. CDR3 length: 14 residues. Germline assignment: CDR1 SGHTA and CDR2 FQGTGA. CDR3 sequence (DNA): TGTGCCAGCAGCCCCTGGGAGTCCTACAATGAGCAGTTCTTC. Its translation: CASSPWESYNEQFF.

V and J are TRBV4-3 and TRBJ1-3; 7 bases fit TRBD1. CDR1 and CDR2 (germline): LGHNA, YSLEER. This CDR3 is 15 amino acids long. V shed 5 bases and J 2 bases; nucleotides not matched to a gene: 6. The CDR3 bases are TGCGCCAGCAGCATACTCCAGGGGGCTGGAAACACCATATATTTT. Protein sequence: CASSILQGAGNTIYF.

This clone appeared a few times. This sequence joins TRBV6-6 and TRBJ2-1; D not resolved. The CDR3 runs 13 residues. Trimming cost V 0 bases and J 9 bases, with 9 bases left between them. Germline CDR1 MNHNY, CDR2 SVGAGI (reference sequence). CDR3 coding DNA: TGTGCCAGCAGTTACTCGAGGAGTCTTGAGCAGTTCTTC. It yields the protein CASSYSRSLEQFF.

This sequence joins TRBV9 and TRBJ1-2; D might be TRBD1 (6 bases). V was cut by 0 bases and J by 2 bases, with 8 bases left in between. The CDR3 extends over 14 amino acids. The V gene's germline CDR1 is SGDLS and CDR2 YYNGEE. CDR3 loop: CASSVEGGNYGYTF. DNA of the CDR3: TGTGCCAGCAGCGTAGAGGGGGGGAACTATGGCTACACCTTC.

The chain employs TRBV6-1 and TRBJ2-7; D gene unclear. This CDR3 is 14 amino acids long. Trimming removed 1 base from V and 5 bases from J, with 12 bases in between. Germline-derived CDR1 and CDR2 are MNHNS and SASEGT. CDR3 sequence: CASSEDRVLDEQYF. Written as DNA, the CDR3 is TGTGCCAGCAGTGAAGATCGGGTGCTAGACGAGCAGTACTTC.

This clone was seen many times. The CDR3 DNA reads as TGTGCCAGCAGTTCCCGGGGGGGCTGGGACGAGCAGTACTTC. This translates into CASSSRGGWDEQYF. The V gene is TRBV27, the J gene TRBJ2-7, with TRBD2 matching 8 bases. CDR3 size: 14 residues. V dropped 4 bases and J dropped 5; count of bases not matched to a gene: 7. CDR1 is MNHEY, CDR2 SMNVEV, per germline (reference sequence).

J is TRBJ2-5 and V is TRBV5-1; possible D gene TRBD2, 5 bases. The CDR3 consists of 15 residues. CDR1 SGHRS and CDR2 YFSETQ come from the germline V gene. The germline V and J ends were trimmed by 3 bases and 4 bases, with 16 bases remaining between them. CDR3 residues: CASSSNGDEGETQYF. The CDR3 DNA is TGCGCCAGCAGCTCGAATGGGGATGAGGGAGAGACCCAGTACTTC.

The V and J genes are TRBV10-3 and TRBJ1-6, with D unresolved. From germline, CDR1 is ENHRY and CDR2 SYGVKD. Trimming stripped 0 bases from V and 12 bases from J, with 15 bases between. This CDR3 is built from 15 residues. The CDR3 is CAISESKHNARPLHF. The CDR3 bases are TGTGCCATCAGTGAGTCGAAGCATAACGCGAGACCCCTCCACTTT.

This clone was found once. CDR3 coding DNA: TGCAGCGTCGTACAGGCAAACTATGGCTACACCTTC. The encoded protein is CSVVQANYGYTF. The chain uses TRBV29-1 and TRBJ1-2, with D possibly matching TRBD1 (5 bases). CDR1 and CDR2 (germline): SQVTM, ANQGSEA. The CDR3 covers 12 residues. V lost 6 bases to trimming and J lost 2 bases, with 10 bases between them.

The J gene is TRBJ1-5, the V gene TRBV11-2; TRBD1 matches 8 bases. V was clipped by 0 bases and J by 5 bases; unmatched bases: 6. The CDR3 has 16 residues. Germline V CDR1 and CDR2: SGHAT, FQNNGV. The CDR3 is CASSLEGAGGYQPQHF. For the CDR3, the DNA is TGTGCCAGCAGCTTAGAAGGGGCAGGGGGCTATCAGCCCCAGCATTTT.

Turning to this clone: This CDR3 is also generated by other DNA sequences in the sample. The chain combines TRBV11-2 with TRBJ1-1, with a weak D call TRBD1 (5 bases). The CDR3 totals 15 residues. CDR1 SGHAT and CDR2 FQNNGV come from the germline V gene. V dropped 2 bases and J dropped 1 base, with 11 bases sitting between them. This CDR3 is CASSLLTGSNTEAFF. The CDR3 DNA is TGTGCCAGCAGCTTACTTACAGGCTCGAACACTGAAGCTTTCTTT.

The genes are TRBV7-9 and TRBJ2-6; D unresolved. CDR1 is SEHNR, CDR2 FQNEAQ, per germline (reference sequence). The germline V and J ends were trimmed by 1 base and 0 bases, with 4 bases remaining between them. The CDR3 is 15 amino acids. This chain's CDR3 is CASSLDSSGANVLTF. The CDR3 DNA reads as TGTGCCAGCAGCTTAGACTCCTCTGGGGCCAACGTCCTGACTTTC.